Here is one T cell receptor beta chain with its context. Its binding antigen is unknown. No base qualities exist here, and no much larger clone lies one base off it. Before TCR sequencing, CD3+CD8+ T cells were sorted from fresh PBMCs. The sample originates from a study of immunodeficiency (dated by TCRdb to the late 2010s). About the investigation overall: To search for oligoclonality and VDJ recombination defects, the researchers carried out a repertoire analysis.

Findings and caveats that apply to the study as a whole: Compared with control CD8+ T cells, patient CD8+ T cells had restricted TRB V-J pairing and reduced productive entropy. Entropy comparisons showed n=3 (open circles) for patients versus healthy controls; a thymic development effect was only suggested as possible. Severe oligoclonality, judged by top-100 and total clonotype frequencies, was seen in patient CD8+ but not CD4+ T cells.

Genomic DNA was extracted using the QIAamp DNA Blood Mini Kit and was submitted for immunoSEQ repertoire analysis. Using a standard quantity of genomic DNA template, multiplex PCR was run to amplify the CDR3 regions. PCR products were sequenced on an Illumina platform. For the original study's pipeline: Sequences were aligned to a reference, with V, D and J gene definitions taken from IMGT. A nearest-neighbor clustering algorithm merged closely related sequences to remove PCR and sequencing errors. V, D and J usage in productive unique and total sequences was analyzed using ImmunoSEQ Analyzer tools and R version 3.6.1. TCRdb took over this immuneACCESS table, retaining in-frame rearrangements with V and J assigned. Such tables are incomplete; in checked studies, under half of the missing clones stem from an unresolved V gene, and the remainder is unexplained. That table furnishes V, J and clone size, whereas the DNA furnished D and trimming. For this sample the table gives several thousand clones, of which roughly 90% were detected only once. Of the sample, around 12% is held by the ten largest clones.

The V end loses 2 bases and the J end loses 0 bases, and a stretch of 10 bases separates them. Sequences MNHEY (CDR1) and SMNVEV (CDR2) are obtained from the germline V gene (reference sequence). The cysteine opens and the phenylalanine closes a CDR3 of 16 amino acids. The kept DNA is CDR3 alone, 48 bases in frame from the first base. The receptor comes from a human donor in good health. Rearrangement joined TRBV27 to TRBJ2-2, with the D gene uncertain. Sequencing used CD8+ T cells from blood. CDR3 region: CASSLGSVPNTGELFF. The base sequence is TGTGCCAGCAGTTTAGGTTCAGTGCCGAACACCGGGGAGCTGTTTTTT.